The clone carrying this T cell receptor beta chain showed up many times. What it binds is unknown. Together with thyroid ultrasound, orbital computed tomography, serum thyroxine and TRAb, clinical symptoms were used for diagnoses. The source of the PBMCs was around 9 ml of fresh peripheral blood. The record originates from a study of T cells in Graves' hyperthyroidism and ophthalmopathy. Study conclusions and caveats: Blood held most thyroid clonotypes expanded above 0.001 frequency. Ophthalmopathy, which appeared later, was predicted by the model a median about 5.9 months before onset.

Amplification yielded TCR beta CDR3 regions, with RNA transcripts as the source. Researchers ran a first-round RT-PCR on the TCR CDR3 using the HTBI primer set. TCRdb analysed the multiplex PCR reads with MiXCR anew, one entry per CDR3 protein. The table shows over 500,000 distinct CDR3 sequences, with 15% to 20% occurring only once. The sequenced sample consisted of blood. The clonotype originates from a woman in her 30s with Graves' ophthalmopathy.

As DNA, the CDR3 is TGTGCCTGCCTTCCAAGGGGAATAGATACGCAGTATTTT. Translating it yields CACLPRGIDTQYF. V usage is TRBV30 and J usage is TRBJ2-3, with D possibly matching TRBD1 (5 bases). The V end lost 6 bases, the J end lost 5 bases, and 15 bases lay between the germline ends. Germline CDR1 is GTSNPN and CDR2 is SVGIG (reference sequence). The CDR3 is 13 amino acids. The entire variable domain, with the rest obtained from reference TRBV30 and TRBJ2-3, is as follows: SQTIHQWPATLVQPVGSPLSLECTVEGTSNPNLYWYRQAAGRGLQLLFYSVGIGQISSEVPQNLSASRPQDRQFILSSKKLLLSDSGFYLCACLPRGIDTQYFGPGTRLTVL.